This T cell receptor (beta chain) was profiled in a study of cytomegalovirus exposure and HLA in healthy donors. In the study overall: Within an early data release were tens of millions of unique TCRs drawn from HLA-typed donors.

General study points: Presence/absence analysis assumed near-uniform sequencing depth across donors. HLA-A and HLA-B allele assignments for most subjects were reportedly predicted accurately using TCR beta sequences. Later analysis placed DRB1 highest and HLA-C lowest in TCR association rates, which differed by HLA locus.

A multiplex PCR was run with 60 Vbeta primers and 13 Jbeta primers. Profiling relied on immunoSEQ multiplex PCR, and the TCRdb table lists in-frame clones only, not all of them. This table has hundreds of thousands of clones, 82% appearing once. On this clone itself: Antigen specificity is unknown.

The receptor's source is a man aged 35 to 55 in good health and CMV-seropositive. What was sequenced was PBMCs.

CDR3: CASSDQGYGYTF. The CDR3, as DNA: TGTGCCAGCAGCGATCAGGGTTATGGCTACACCTTC. The chain carries TRBV9 and TRBJ1-2, with a tentative D call TRBD1 (5 bases). This CDR3 is built from 12 residues. Germline CDR1 and CDR2: SGDLS and YYNGEE. The V gene lost 3 bases and the J gene lost 5 bases, with 8 bases spanning the gap. Full variable domain (remainder filled in from reference TRBV9 and TRBJ1-2): DSGVTQTPKHLITATGQRVTLRCSPRSGDLSVYWYQQSLDQGLQFLIQYYNGEERAKGNILERFSAQQFPDLHSELNLSSLELGDSALYFCASSDQGYGYTFGSGTRLTVV.